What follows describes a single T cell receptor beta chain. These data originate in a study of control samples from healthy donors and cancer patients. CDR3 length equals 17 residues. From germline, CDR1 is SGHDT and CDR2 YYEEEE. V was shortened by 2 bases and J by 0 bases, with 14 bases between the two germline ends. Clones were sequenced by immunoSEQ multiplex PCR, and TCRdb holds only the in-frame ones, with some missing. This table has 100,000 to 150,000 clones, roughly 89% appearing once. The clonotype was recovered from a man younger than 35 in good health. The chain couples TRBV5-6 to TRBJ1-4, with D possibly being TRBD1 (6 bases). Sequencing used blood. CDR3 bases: TGTGCCAGCAGCTTAAGGCAGGGGCATGCAACTAATGAAAAACTGTTTTTT. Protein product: CASSLRQGHATNEKLFF.